This T cell receptor beta chain emerged from a study of OX40 agonist ivuxolimab in advanced cancers. Study in general: Patients were infused with ivuxolimab every 2 weeks at 0.01 to 10 mg/kg. Findings of the study overall: Partial responders receiving 0.1-3.0 mg/kg showed among the lowest clonal expansion. CD4+ and CD8+ blood T cells expanded clonally by week 6 at 0.1 to 3.0 mg/kg.

The ends were cut back, 7 bases at V and 0 bases at J, with 7 bases in the middle. Germline loops: CDR1 MNHEY, CDR2 SVGAGI. CDR3 size: 12 residues. A remark on this clone: Its antigen is still unknown.

This table comes from immunoSEQ multiplex PCR, and its TCRdb copy is limited to in-frame clones, with some not included. The sample includes about 50,000 clones, roughly 86% of them seen just once. This sequence was found in an adult with an advanced solid tumor such as melanoma, head and neck, liver or kidney cancer. The sample here was CD4+ or CD8+ T cells sorted from blood, taken in a trial of the OX40 agonist ivuxolimab. The chain combines TRBV6-5 with TRBJ2-7; D not resolved. The CDR3 here is CASIGDSYEQYF. The CDR3 DNA sequence: TGTGCCAGCATCGGCGACTCCTACGAGCAGTACTTC.